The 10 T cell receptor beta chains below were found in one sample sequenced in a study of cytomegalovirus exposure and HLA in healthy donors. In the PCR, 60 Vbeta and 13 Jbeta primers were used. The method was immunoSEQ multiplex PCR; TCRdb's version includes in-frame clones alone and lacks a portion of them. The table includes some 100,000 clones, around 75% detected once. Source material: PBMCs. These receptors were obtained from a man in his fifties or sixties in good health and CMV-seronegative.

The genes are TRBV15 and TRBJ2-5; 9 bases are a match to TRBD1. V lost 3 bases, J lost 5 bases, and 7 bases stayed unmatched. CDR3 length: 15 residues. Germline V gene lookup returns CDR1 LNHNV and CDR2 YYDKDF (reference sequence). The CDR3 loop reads CATSRGNRGRETQYF. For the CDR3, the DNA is TGTGCCACCAGCAGGGGTAACAGGGGGCGGGAGACCCAGTACTTC.

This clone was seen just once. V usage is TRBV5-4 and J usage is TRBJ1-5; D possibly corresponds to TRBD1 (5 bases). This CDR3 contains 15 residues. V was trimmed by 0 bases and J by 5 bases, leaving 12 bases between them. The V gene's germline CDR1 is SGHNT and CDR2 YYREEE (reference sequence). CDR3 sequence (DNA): TGTGCCAGCAGCTTGGATGGGGCAAGGGATCAGCCCCAGCATTTT. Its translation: CASSLDGARDQPQHF.

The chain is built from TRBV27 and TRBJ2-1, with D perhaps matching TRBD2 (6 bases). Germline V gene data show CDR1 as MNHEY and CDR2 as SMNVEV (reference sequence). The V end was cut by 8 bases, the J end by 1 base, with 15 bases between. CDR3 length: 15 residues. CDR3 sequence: CASVGRERSYNEQFF. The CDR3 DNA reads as TGTGCCAGCGTAGGACGGGAGAGGTCCTACAATGAGCAGTTCTTC.

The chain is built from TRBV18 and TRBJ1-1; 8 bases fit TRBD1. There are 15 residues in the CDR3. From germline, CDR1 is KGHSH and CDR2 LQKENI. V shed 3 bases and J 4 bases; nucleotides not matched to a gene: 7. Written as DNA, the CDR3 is TGTGCCAGCTCACCCCCCGGACAGGGAGGCACTGAAGCTTTCTTT. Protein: CASSPPGQGGTEAFF.

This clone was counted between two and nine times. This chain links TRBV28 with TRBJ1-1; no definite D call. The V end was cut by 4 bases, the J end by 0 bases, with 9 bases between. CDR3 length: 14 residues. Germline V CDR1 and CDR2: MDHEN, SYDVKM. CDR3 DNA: TGTGCCAGCAGTTCTCCGAGCCTGAACACTGAAGCTTTCTTT. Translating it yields CASSSPSLNTEAFF. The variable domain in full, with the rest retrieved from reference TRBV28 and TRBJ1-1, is DVKVTQSSRYLVKRTGEKVFLECVQDMDHENMFWYRQDPGLGLRLIYFSYDVKMKEKGDIPEGYSVSREKKERFSLILESASTNQTSMYLCASSSPSLNTEAFFGQGTRLTVV.

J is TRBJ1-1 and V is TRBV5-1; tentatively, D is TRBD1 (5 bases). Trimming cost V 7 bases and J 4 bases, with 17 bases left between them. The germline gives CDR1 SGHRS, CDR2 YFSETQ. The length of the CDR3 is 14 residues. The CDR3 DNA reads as TGCGCCAGCGGGGCGGGGTTTGAGACCACTGAAGCTTTCTTT. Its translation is CASGAGFETTEAFF.

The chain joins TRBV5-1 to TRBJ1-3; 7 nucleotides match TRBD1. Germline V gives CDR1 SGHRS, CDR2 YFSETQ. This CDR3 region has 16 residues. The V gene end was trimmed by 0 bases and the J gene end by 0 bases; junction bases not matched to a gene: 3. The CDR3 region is CASSLDGQVSGNTIYF. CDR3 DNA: TGCGCCAGCAGCTTGGACGGACAGGTCTCTGGAAACACCATATATTTT. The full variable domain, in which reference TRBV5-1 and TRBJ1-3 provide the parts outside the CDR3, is KAGVTQTPRYLIKTRGQQVTLSCSPISGHRSVSWYQQTPGQGLQFLFEYFSETQRNKGNFPGRFSGRQFSNSRSEMNVSTLELGDSALYLCASSLDGQVSGNTIYFGEGSWLTVV.

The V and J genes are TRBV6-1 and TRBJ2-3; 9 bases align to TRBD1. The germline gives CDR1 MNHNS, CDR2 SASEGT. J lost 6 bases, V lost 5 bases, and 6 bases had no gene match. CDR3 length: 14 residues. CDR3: CASSPGQGGDTQYF. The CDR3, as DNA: TGTGCCAGCAGTCCGGGACAGGGTGGGGATACGCAGTATTTT.

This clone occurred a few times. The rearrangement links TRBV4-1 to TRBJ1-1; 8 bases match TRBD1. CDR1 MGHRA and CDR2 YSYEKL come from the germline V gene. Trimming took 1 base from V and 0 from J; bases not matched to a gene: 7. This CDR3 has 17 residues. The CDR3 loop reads CASSQGRTGMMNTEAFF. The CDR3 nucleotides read TGCGCCAGCAGCCAAGGTCGGACAGGGATGATGAACACTGAAGCTTTCTTT.

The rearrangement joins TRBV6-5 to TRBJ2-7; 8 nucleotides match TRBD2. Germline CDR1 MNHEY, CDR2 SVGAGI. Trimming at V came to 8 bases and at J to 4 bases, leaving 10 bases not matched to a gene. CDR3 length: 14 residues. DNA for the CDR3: TGTGCCAGCTCGGGAGCGGGAGTACCGTACGAGCAGTACTTC. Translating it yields CASSGAGVPYEQYF.